This T cell receptor (beta chain) was recorded in a study of CD8 T cells in ankylosing spondylitis. The study, taken as a whole, reports: What seemed typical of ankylosing spondylitis blood was a TCR beta motif built from 8 or 9 highly homologous variants.

Each CDR3 protein gets one entry after TCRdb re-called the 5' RACE reads with MiXCR. The table records around 130,000 distinct CDR3 sequences, 15% to 20% of them present only once. This clonotype has just a few counts. Its antigen remains unknown. Trimming removed 3 bases from V and 2 bases from J, with 11 bases in between. CDR3 size: 15 residues. In germline, CDR1 is MNHEY, CDR2 SMNVEV (reference sequence). Sequencing was carried out using blood, either unsorted or a sorted T cell fraction (not recorded which). The V and J genes are TRBV27 and TRBJ2-1; D unclear. This clonotype was obtained from a male donor with ankylosing spondylitis. CDR3 DNA: TGTGCCAGCAGTTTTACCAGGTACCCCTACAATGAGCAGTTCTTC. This encodes CASSFTRYPYNEQFF.